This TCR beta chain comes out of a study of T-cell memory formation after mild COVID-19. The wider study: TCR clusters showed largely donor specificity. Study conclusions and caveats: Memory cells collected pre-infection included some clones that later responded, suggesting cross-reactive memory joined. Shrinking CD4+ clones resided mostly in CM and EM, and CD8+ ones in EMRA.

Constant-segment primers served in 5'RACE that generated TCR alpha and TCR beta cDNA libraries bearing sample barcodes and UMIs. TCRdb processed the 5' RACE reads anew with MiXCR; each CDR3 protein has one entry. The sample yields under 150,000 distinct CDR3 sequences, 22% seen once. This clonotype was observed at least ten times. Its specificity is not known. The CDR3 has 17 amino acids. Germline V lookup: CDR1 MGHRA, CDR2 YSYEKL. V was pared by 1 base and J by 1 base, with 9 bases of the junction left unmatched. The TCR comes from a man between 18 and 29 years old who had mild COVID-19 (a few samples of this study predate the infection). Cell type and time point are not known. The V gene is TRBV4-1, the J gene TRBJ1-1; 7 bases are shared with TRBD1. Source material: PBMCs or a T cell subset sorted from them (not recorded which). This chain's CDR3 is CASSQGPLRQGNTEAFF. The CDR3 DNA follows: TGCGCCAGCAGCCAAGGACCGCTCCGACAGGGGAACACTGAAGCTTTCTTT.